The 10 T cell receptor beta chains reported below all come from one sample, sequenced in a study of glioma-infiltrating T cells. Amplification of TCR alpha and beta CDR3 regions from RNA used iRepertoire nested multiplex PCR. TCRdb re-analysed the multiplex PCR reads in MiXCR, keeping a single row per CDR3 protein. The data hold more than 350,000 distinct CDR3 sequences, with roughly two fifths observed a single time. Sequencing was performed on glioma tissue, nonneoplastic brain tissue, or PBMCs (not recorded which). These receptors originate from a human donor with low-grade glioma or glioblastoma, undergoing nonglioma brain surgery, or in good health (not recorded which).

The chain combines TRBV13 with TRBJ2-2; D not resolved. This CDR3 contains 13 residues. The V end lost 6 bases, the J end lost 3 bases, and 8 bases lay between the germline ends. Germline CDR1 reads PRHDT; CDR2 reads FYEKMQ (reference sequence). The CDR3 loop is CASRRFDTGELFF. In DNA form, the CDR3 reads TGTGCCAGCAGGCGGTTCGACACCGGGGAGCTGTTTTTT.

About this clonotype: One end of the junction does not line up with germline, which may come from a read error. CDR3 coding DNA: TGTGCCAGCACCACTATCCAGACCTCTAAATATGGCTACACCTTC. Encoded protein: CASTTIQTSKYGYTF. The rearrangement joins TRBV7-2 to TRBJ1-2, with D unresolved. The CDR3 is 15 residues long. The germline gives CDR1 SGHTA, CDR2 FQGNSA. The complete variable domain, with remaining parts taken from reference TRBV7-2 and TRBJ1-2, reads GAGVSQSPSNKVTEKGKDVELRCDPISGHTALYWYRQSLGQGLEFLIYFQGNSAPDKSGLPSDRFSAERTGGSVSTLTIQRTQQEDSAVYLCASTTIQTSKYGYTFGSGTRLTVV.

The chain joins TRBV12-3 or TRBV12-4 to TRBJ1-1, with D uncertain. Trimming took off 6 bases at V and 1 base at J, with 12 bases between the two ends. The CDR3 consists of 14 residues. The CDR3 DNA follows: TGTGCCAGCAGAACGGACTTCGGGAACACTGAAGCTTTCTTT. Translated: CASRTDFGNTEAFF.

This clonotype was observed a handful of times. This rearrangement joins TRBV2 to TRBJ2-1, with 8 nucleotides matching TRBD1. The CDR3 has 14 residues. The V gene's germline CDR1 is SNHLY and CDR2 FYNNEI. The trim removed 6 bases at V and 6 bases at J, leaving 7 bases unmatched. CDR3 in DNA: TGTGCCAGCAGGGAGGACAGGGCTTCCAATGAGCAGTTCTTC. This translates into CASREDRASNEQFF.

This clonotype was seen ten or more times. The rearrangement uses TRBV6-1 and TRBJ2-1; TRBD2 aligns across 7 bases. V lost 3 bases, J lost 7 bases, and 12 bases stayed unmatched. Germline V gene data show CDR1 as MNHNS and CDR2 as SASEGT. CDR3 size: 16 residues. The CDR3, as DNA: TGTGCCAGCAGTGAGGAAACAGGCGGGAGAGCAAATGAGCAGTTCTTC. It is translated as CASSEETGGRANEQFF.

This sequence joins TRBV4-3 and TRBJ2-3, with 9 bases that match TRBD2. The junction had 10 bases not matched to a gene; V was cut back by 3 bases and J by 0 bases. Germline values: CDR1 LGHNA, CDR2 YSLEER. The CDR3 extends over 18 amino acids. The CDR3 protein is CASSHGPLAGPSTDTQYF. The CDR3 DNA reads TGCGCCAGCAGCCACGGACCCCTAGCGGGACCTAGCACAGATACGCAGTATTTT.

The gene calls are TRBV20-1 and TRBJ2-1, with D perhaps matching TRBD1 (7 bases). CDR1 is DFQATT, CDR2 SNEGSKA, per germline (reference sequence). This CDR3 contains 15 residues. Trimming removed 1 base from V and 2 bases from J, with 12 bases in between. CDR3 in DNA: TGCAGTGCTAGAGTGACAGGGAGGACCTACAATGAGCAGTTCTTC. Its translation is CSARVTGRTYNEQFF.

The chain combines TRBV7-2 with TRBJ1-6, with TRBD1 matching 8 bases. The CDR3 is made up of 13 amino acids. Germline CDR1 reads SGHTA; CDR2 reads FQGNSA. After removal of 6 bases from V and 10 bases from J, the junction contained 5 bases not matched to a gene. The CDR3 DNA reads TGTGCCAGCAGAACAGGGGGTTACTCACCCCTCCACTTT. Its protein product is CASRTGGYSPLHF.

This clonotype was detected only a few times. J is TRBJ2-7 and V is TRBV12-3 or TRBV12-4; D is uncertain. The CDR3 extends over 14 amino acids. The V end was cut by 4 bases, the J end by 1 base, with 11 bases between. CDR3 bases: TGTGCCAGCAGTTACTTGGGCATTTCCTACGAGCAGTACTTC. Its protein product is CASSYLGISYEQYF.

The V call is TRBV7-9, the J call TRBJ1-2, with D maybe TRBD1 (6 bases). Germline V gene sequence: CDR1 SEHNR, CDR2 FQNEAQ (reference sequence). V lost 4 bases and J lost 4, with 16 bases in between. The CDR3 length is 15 residues. CDR3 nucleotide sequence: TGTGCCAGCAGCTCCCGGGACAAGCGTGGCTATGGCTACACCTTC. As protein: CASSSRDKRGYGYTF.